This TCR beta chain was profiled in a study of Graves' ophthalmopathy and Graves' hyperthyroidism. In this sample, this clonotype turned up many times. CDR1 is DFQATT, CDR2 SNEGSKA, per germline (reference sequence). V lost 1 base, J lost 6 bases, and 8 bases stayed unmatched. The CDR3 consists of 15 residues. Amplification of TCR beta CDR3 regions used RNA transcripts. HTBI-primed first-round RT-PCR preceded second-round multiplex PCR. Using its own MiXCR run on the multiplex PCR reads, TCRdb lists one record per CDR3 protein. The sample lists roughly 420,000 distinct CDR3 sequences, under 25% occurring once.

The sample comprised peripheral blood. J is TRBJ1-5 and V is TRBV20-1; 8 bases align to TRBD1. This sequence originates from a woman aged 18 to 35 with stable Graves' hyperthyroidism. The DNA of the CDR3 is TGCAGTGCTAGAGGACACAGGGGGTTGACTCAGCCCCAGCATTTT. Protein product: CSARGHRGLTQPQHF.